This TCR beta chain was identified during a study of cytomegalovirus exposure and HLA in healthy donors. Regarding the study as a whole: Most TCR sequences were uncommon, yet certain public TCRs appeared in many donors. CMV antigen specificity of three CMV-associated chains was confirmed in vitro. In the 90 to 150 validation repertoires, just under 95% of cluster scores exceeded 0, per a later analysis.

Deletions cut 5 bases from V and 3 bases from J, with 17 bases between. The CDR3 length is 15 residues. CDR1 and CDR2 (germline): MNHEY, SMNVEV (reference sequence). Using immunoSEQ multiplex PCR, the repertoire was profiled, and TCRdb retains in-frame clones only, with some absent. Of about 240,000 clones detected, about 83% appear once; the ten largest clones hold about 2.5%. A word on this clone: The antigen is unknown.

The sample consisted of PBMCs. The chain combines TRBV27 with TRBJ2-7, with D perhaps TRBD1 (6 bases). This TCR derives from a man aged 18 to 30 in good health and CMV-seronegative. The CDR3 region is CASSLRDTLHYEQYF. As DNA, the CDR3 is TGTGCCAGCAGTCTCAGGGACACACTCCACTACGAGCAGTACTTC.